A single sample gave rise to the 2 T cell receptor beta chains below, sequenced in a study of HIV-infected patients and healthy controls. Reverse transcription used 450 to 500 ng RNA and constant-region primers for alpha and beta. Separate chain-specific third strand synthesis with multiplexing indices produced the alpha and beta libraries. TCRdb re-called the 5' RACE reads through MiXCR, storing one row per CDR3 protein. The sample contains roughly 20,000 distinct CDR3 sequences, more than 10% of which appear only once. All unsorted peripheral T cells were captured because whole blood was used without fractionation. Specimen: blood. The receptors stem from an adult in good health.

This clonotype was seen more than once but under ten times. The chain combines TRBV30 with TRBJ2-2, with 10 nucleotides matching TRBD1. V was clipped by 1 base and J by 6 bases; unmatched bases: 2. CDR3 length: 14 residues. Germline V gene sequence: CDR1 GTSNPN, CDR2 SVGIG (reference sequence). CDR3 amino acids: CAWSGTGGPGELFF. CDR3 nucleotides: TGTGCCTGGAGTGGGACAGGGGGGCCCGGGGAGCTGTTTTTT.

This clonotype was detected ten times or more. The V call is TRBV20-1, the J call TRBJ2-5; 7 positions agree with TRBD2. With 7 bases clipped from V and 4 bases from J, the junction kept 15 bases outside the gene matches. From germline, CDR1 is DFQATT and CDR2 SNEGSKA (reference sequence). CDR3 length: 15 amino acids. CDR3 coding DNA: TGCAGTGAAAGGGACTACAGAGAGGGGTTAGAGACCCAGTACTTC. Amino acid sequence: CSERDYREGLETQYF.